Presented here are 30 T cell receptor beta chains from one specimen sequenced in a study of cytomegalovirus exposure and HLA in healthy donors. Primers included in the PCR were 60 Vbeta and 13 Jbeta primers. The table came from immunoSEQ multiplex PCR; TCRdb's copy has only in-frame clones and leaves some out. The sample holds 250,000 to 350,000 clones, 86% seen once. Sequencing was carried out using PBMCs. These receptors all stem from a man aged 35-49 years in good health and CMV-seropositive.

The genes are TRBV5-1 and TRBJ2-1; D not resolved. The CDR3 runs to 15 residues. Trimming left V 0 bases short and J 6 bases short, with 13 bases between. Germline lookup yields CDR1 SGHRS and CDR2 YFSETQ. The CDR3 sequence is CASSLGLVGRNEQFF. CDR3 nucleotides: TGCGCCAGCAGCTTGGGGCTAGTGGGTCGCAATGAGCAGTTCTTC. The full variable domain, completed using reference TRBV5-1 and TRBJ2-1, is KAGVTQTPRYLIKTRGQQVTLSCSPISGHRSVSWYQQTPGQGLQFLFEYFSETQRNKGNFPGRFSGRQFSNSRSEMNVSTLELGDSALYLCASSLGLVGRNEQFFGPGTRLTVL.

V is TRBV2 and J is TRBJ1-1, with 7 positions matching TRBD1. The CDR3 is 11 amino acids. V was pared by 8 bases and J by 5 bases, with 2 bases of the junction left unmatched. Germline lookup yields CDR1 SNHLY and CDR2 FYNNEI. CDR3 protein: CASGTVTEAFF. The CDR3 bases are TGTGCCAGCGGGACAGTAACTGAAGCTTTCTTT.

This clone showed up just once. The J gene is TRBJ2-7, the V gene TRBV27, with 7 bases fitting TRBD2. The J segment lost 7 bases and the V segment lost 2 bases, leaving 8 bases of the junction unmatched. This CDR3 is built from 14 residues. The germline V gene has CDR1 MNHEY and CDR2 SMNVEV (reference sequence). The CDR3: CASSLGAGVREQYF. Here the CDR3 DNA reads TGTGCCAGCAGTTTAGGGGCGGGAGTGCGAGAGCAGTACTTC.

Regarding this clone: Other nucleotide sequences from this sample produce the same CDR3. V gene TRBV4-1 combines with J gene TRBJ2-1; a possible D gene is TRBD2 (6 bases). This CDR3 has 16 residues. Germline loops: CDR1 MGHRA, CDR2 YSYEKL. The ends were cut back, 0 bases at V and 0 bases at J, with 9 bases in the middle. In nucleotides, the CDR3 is TGCGCCAGCAGCCAAGATCGGGGAGGCTCCTACAATGAGCAGTTCTTC. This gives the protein CASSQDRGGSYNEQFF.

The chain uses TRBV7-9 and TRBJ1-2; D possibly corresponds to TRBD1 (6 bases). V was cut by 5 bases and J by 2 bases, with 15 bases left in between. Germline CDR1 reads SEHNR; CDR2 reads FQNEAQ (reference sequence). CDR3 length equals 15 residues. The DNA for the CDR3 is TGTGCCAGCAGCCCCCCTTGGGGGCTGAACTATGGCTACACCTTC. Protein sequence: CASSPPWGLNYGYTF. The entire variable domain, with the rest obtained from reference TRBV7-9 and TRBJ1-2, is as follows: DTGVSQNPRHKITKRGQNVTFRCDPISEHNRLYWYRQTLGQGPEFLTYFQNEAQLEKSRLLSDRFSAERPKGSFSTLEIQRTEQGDSAMYLCASSPPWGLNYGYTFGSGTRLTVV.

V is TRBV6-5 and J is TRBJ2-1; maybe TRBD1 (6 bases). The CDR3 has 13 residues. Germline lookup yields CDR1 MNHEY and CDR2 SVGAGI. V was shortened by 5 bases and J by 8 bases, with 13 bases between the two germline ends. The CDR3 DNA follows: TGTGCCAGCAGTAGCGATGGGGGCGATGAGCAGTTCTTC. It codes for CASSSDGGDEQFF.

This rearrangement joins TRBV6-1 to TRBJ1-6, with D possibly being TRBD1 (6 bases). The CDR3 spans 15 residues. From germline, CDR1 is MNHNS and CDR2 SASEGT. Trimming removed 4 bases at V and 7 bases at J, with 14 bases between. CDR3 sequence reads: CASSAGTGQNSPLHF. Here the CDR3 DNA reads TGTGCCAGCAGTGCAGGCACAGGACAGAATTCACCCCTCCACTTT.

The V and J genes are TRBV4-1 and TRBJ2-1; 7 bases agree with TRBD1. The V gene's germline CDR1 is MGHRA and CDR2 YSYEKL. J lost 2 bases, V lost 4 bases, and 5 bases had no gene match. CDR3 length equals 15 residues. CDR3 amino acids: CASSLDRAPYNEQFF. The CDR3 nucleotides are TGCGCCAGCAGCCTAGACAGGGCACCCTACAATGAGCAGTTCTTC.

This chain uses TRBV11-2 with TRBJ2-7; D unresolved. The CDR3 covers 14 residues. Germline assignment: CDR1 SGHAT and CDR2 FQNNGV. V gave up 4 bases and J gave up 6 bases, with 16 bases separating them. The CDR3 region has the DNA TGTGCCAGCAGCTCATTAACTGGTCCACGCGAGCAGTACTTC. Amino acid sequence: CASSSLTGPREQYF.

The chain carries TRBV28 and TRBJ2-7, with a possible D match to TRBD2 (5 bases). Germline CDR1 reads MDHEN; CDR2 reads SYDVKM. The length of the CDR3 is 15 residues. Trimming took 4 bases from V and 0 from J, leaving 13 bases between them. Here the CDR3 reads CASSSGGGGSYEQYF. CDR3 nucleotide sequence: TGTGCCAGCAGTTCGGGCGGAGGTGGCTCCTACGAGCAGTACTTC.

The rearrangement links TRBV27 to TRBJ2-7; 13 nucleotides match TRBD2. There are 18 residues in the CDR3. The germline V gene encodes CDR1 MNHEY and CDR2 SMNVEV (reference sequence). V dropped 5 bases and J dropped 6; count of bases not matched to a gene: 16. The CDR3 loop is CASSPPGLAGASGAEQYF. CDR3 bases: TGTGCCAGCAGTCCACCTGGACTAGCGGGAGCTTCAGGGGCCGAGCAGTACTTC.

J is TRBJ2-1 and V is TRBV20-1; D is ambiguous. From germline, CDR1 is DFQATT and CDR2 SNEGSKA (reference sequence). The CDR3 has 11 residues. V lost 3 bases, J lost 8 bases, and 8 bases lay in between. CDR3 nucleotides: TGCAGTGCTAGGGAGTTTCATGAGCAGTTCTTC. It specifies CSAREFHEQFF.

The CDR3 nucleotides are TGTGCCAGCGCCCCCGGGGTGGGCTACACCTTC. It encodes CASAPGVGYTF. The chain links TRBV5-8 to TRBJ1-2; D unresolved. Trimming removed 7 bases at V and 8 bases at J, with 12 bases between. This CDR3 region has 11 residues. Germline lookup yields CDR1 SGHTS and CDR2 YDEGEE. Full variable domain (missing parts from reference TRBV5-8 and TRBJ1-2): EAGVTQSPTHLIKTRGQQATLRCSPISGHTSVYWYQQALGLGLQFLLWYDEGEERNRGNFPPRFSGRQFPNYSSELNVNALELEDSALYLCASAPGVGYTFGSGTRLTVV.

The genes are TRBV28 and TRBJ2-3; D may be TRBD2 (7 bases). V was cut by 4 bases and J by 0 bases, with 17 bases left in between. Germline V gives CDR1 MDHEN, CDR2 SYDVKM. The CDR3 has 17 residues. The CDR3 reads CASSWGWGRGSTDTQYF. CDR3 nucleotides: TGTGCCAGCAGTTGGGGATGGGGGCGGGGGAGCACAGATACGCAGTATTTT.

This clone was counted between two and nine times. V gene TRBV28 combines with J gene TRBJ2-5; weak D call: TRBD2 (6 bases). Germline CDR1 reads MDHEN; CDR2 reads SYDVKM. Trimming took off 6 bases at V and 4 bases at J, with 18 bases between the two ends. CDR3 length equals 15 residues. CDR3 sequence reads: CASSTPGEGGETQYF. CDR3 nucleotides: TGTGCCAGCAGCACGCCGGGAGAGGGAGGAGAGACCCAGTACTTC.

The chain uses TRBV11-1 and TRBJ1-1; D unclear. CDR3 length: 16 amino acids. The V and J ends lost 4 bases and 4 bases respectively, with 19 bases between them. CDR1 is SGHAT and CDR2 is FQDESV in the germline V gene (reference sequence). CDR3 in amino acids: CASSYPMSTRPTEAFF. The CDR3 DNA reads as TGTGCCAGCAGCTACCCCATGTCAACACGTCCCACTGAAGCTTTCTTT.

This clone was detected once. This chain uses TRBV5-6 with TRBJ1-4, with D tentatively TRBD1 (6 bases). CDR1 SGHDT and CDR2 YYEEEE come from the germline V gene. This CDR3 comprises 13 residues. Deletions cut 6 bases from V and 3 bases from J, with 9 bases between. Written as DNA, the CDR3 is TGTGCCAGCAAAACAGGGCCTAATGAAAAACTGTTTTTT. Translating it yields CASKTGPNEKLFF. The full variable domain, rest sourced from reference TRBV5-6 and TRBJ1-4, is DAGVTQSPTHLIKTRGQQVTLRCSPKSGHDTVSWYQQALGQGPQFIFQYYEEEERQRGNFPDRFSGHQFPNYSSELNVNALLLGDSALYLCASKTGPNEKLFFGSGTQLSVL.

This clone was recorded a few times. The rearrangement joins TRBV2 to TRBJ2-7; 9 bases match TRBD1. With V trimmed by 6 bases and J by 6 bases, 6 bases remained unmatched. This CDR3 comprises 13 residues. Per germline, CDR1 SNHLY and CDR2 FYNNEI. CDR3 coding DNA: TGTGCCAGCAGGGGACAGGGTCTAGGCGAGCAGTACTTC. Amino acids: CASRGQGLGEQYF. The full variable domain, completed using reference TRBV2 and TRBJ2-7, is EPEVTQTPSHQVTQMGQEVILRCVPISNHLYFYWYRQILGQKVEFLVSFYNNEISEKSEIFDDQFSVERPDGSNFTLKIRSTKLEDSAMYFCASRGQGLGEQYFGPGTRLTVT.

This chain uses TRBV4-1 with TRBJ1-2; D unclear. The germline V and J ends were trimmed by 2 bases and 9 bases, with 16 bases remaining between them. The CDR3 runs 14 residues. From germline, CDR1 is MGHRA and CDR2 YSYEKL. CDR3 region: CASSQTVAARSYTF. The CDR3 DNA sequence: TGCGCCAGCAGCCAAACGGTCGCCGCGCGCAGCTACACCTTC.

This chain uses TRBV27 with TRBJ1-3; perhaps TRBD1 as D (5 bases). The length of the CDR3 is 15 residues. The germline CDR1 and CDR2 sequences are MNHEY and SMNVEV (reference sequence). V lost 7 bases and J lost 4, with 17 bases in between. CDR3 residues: CASNRDKTGGNTIYF. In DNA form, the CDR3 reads TGTGCCAGCAATAGAGACAAAACAGGCGGAAACACCATATATTTT.

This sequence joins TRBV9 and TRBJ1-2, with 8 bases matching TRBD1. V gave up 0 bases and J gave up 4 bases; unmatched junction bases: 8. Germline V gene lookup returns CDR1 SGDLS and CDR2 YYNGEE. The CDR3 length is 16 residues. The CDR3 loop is CASSVGPSGGLYGYTF. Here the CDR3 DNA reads TGTGCCAGCAGCGTAGGGCCTTCAGGGGGCCTCTATGGCTACACCTTC.

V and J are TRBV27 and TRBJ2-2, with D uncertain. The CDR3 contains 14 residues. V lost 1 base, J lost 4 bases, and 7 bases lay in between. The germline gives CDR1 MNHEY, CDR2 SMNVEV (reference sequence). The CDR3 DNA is TGTGCCAGCAGTTTATTACAGCCCACCGGGGAGCTGTTTTTT. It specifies CASSLLQPTGELFF.

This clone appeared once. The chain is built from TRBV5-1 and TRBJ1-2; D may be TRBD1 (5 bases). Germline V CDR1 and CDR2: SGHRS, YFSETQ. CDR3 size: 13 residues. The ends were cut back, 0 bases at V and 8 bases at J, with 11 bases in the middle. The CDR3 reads CASSLEGGAGYTF. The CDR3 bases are TGCGCCAGCAGCTTGGAAGGAGGGGCGGGCTACACCTTC.

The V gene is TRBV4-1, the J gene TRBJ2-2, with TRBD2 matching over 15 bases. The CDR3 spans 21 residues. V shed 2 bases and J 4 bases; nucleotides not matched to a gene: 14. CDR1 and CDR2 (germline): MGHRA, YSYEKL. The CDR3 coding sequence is TGCGCCAGCAGCCAAATGATCAGGACTAGCGGGAGGGCCAGGGGCACCGGGGAGCTGTTTTTT. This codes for CASSQMIRTSGRARGTGELFF.

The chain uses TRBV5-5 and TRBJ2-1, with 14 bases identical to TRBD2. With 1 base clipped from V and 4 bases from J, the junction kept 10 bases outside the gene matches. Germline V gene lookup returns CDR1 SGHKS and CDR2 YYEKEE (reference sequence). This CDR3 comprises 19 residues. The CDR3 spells CASSLIGTSGSLSYNEQFF. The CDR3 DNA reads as TGTGCCAGCAGCTTGATCGGGACTAGCGGGAGTTTAAGTTACAATGAGCAGTTCTTC.

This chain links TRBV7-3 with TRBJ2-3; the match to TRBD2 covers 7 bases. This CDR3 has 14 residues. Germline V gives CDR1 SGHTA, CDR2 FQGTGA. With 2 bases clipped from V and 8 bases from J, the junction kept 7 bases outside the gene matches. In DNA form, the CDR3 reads TGTGCCAGCAGCTTAGGCGGGAGAGGGGTTACGCAGTATTTT. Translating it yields CASSLGGRGVTQYF.

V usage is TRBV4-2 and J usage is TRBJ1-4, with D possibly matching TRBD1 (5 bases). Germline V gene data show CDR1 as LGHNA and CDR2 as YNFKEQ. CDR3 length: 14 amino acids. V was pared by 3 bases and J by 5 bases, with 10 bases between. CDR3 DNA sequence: TGTGCCAGCAGCCACGGGACTGAAAATGAAAAACTGTTTTTT. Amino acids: CASSHGTENEKLFF.

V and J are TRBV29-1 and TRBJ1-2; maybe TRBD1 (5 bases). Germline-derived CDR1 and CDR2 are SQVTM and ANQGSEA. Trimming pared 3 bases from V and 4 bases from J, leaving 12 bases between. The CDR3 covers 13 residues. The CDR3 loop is CSVEGGDSYGYTF. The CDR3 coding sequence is TGCAGCGTTGAGGGGGGGGACTCCTATGGCTACACCTTC.

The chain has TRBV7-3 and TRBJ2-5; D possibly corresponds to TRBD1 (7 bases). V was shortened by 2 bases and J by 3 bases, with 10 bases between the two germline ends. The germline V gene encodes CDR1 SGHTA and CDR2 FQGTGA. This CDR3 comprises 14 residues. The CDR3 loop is CASSLGGTEETQYF. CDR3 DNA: TGTGCCAGCAGCTTAGGGGGGACAGAAGAGACCCAGTACTTC.

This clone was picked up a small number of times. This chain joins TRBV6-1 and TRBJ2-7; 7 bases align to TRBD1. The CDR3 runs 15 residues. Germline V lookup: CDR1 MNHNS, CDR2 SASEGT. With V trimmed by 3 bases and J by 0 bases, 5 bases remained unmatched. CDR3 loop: CASSDIQGPSYEQYF. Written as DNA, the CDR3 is TGTGCCAGCAGTGACATACAGGGGCCCTCCTACGAGCAGTACTTC.